A single sample is the source of the 30 T cell receptor beta chains below, sequenced in a study of blood T cell repertoires in COVID-19. Assay used: immunoSEQ multiplex PCR; TCRdb lists only in-frame clones, some missing. The table has fewer than 350,000 clones, 81% seen once; the top ten hold 2.5% to 3%. Sequenced input: peripheral blood. All receptors derive from a woman in her sixties with active or convalescent COVID-19.

The genes are TRBV4-3 and TRBJ1-2; TRBD1 agrees at 7 bases. The CDR3 extends over 14 amino acids. CDR1 is LGHNA, CDR2 YSLEER, per germline. The ends lost 2 bases at V and 5 bases at J; junction bases unmatched: 5. Here the CDR3 DNA reads TGCGCCAGCAGCCAAAGTGTACAGGGGTATGGCTACACCTTC. Translated, it gives CASSQSVQGYGYTF.

V gene TRBV28 combines with J gene TRBJ2-1; 9 bases are a match to TRBD2. CDR1 and CDR2 (germline): MDHEN, SYDVKM. V was pared by 9 bases and J by 7 bases, with 10 bases of the junction left unmatched. The CDR3 consists of 14 residues. For the CDR3, the DNA is TGTGCCAGTAATAGCGGGGGAAAGAGGAATGAGCAGTTCTTC. Residues: CASNSGGKRNEQFF.

This chain connects TRBV5-4 to TRBJ2-3, with 8 bases lining up with TRBD2. The CDR3 sequence is 15 residues long. The V and J ends lost 3 bases and 0 bases, in that order; junction bases with no gene match: 3. Germline values: CDR1 SGHNT, CDR2 YYREEE (reference sequence). CDR3 DNA sequence: TGTGCCAGCAGCTCGCGGGGGGCTAGCACAGATACGCAGTATTTT. Its protein product is CASSSRGASTDTQYF.

This chain joins TRBV6-6 and TRBJ2-7, with 10 bases lining up with TRBD1. The V and J ends lost 2 bases and 4 bases, in that order; junction bases with no gene match: 5. Germline V lookup: CDR1 MNHNY, CDR2 SVGAGI (reference sequence). The CDR3 covers 15 residues. In DNA form, the CDR3 reads TGTGCCAGCAGTTACGCTGGGGACAGGGGATACGAGCAGTACTTC. Translation gives CASSYAGDRGYEQYF.

This rearrangement joins TRBV6-4 to TRBJ2-1; 11 nucleotides line up with TRBD2. CDR1 and CDR2 (germline): MRHNA, SNTAGT. The length of the CDR3 is 16 residues. V lost 8 bases, J lost 8 bases, and 14 bases stayed unmatched. CDR3 in DNA: TGTGCCAGCCGTATTCAACCGGGACTAGCGGTCGATGAGCAGTTCTTC. This codes for CASRIQPGLAVDEQFF.

V gene TRBV4-1 combines with J gene TRBJ2-1, with D possibly TRBD1 on 5 matching bases. The V gene's germline CDR1 is MGHRA and CDR2 YSYEKL. The CDR3 contains 15 residues. Trimming cost V 4 bases and J 2 bases, with 12 bases left between them. CDR3 sequence (DNA): TGCGCCAGCAGCCTTAGAGACAGCACCTACAATGAGCAGTTCTTC. Its translation: CASSLRDSTYNEQFF.

The chain uses TRBV7-9 and TRBJ2-2, with D possibly TRBD1 on 5 matching bases. V was trimmed by 5 bases and J by 0 bases, leaving 13 bases between them. Germline V CDR1 and CDR2: SEHNR, FQNEAQ (reference sequence). The length of the CDR3 is 16 residues. The CDR3 region is CASSKIQAPNTGELFF. The DNA for the CDR3 is TGTGCCAGCAGCAAAATACAGGCGCCGAACACCGGGGAGCTGTTTTTT.

The J gene is TRBJ1-2, the V gene TRBV30; no reliable D call. The CDR3 runs to 13 residues. Germline V lookup: CDR1 GTSNPN, CDR2 SVGIG (reference sequence). The ends were cut back, 1 base at V and 5 bases at J, with 11 bases in the middle. The CDR3 loop is CAWSDGVGYGYTF. The CDR3 DNA is TGTGCCTGGAGTGACGGGGTAGGGTATGGCTACACCTTC.

V usage is TRBV9 and J usage is TRBJ1-2; D is unresolved. CDR1 and CDR2 (germline): SGDLS, YYNGEE. V was shortened by 4 bases and J by 1 base, with 8 bases between the two germline ends. This CDR3 spans 13 amino acids. The CDR3 DNA sequence: TGTGCCAGCAGCTCCACAGATAACTATGGCTACACCTTC. Amino acid sequence: CASSSTDNYGYTF.

In this sample, this clone turned up a few times. This chain joins TRBV19 and TRBJ1-5; TRBD1 matches 9 bases. The V and J ends lost 3 bases and 6 bases, in that order; junction bases with no gene match: 9. CDR3 length: 16 amino acids. Per germline, CDR1 LNHDA and CDR2 SQIVND (reference sequence). The CDR3: CASSMGGQGWSQPQHF. The DNA of the CDR3 is TGTGCCAGTAGTATGGGTGGACAGGGGTGGAGTCAGCCCCAGCATTTT.

This chain links TRBV10-2 with TRBJ1-1, with D possibly TRBD1 on 6 matching bases. Germline V lookup: CDR1 WSHSY, CDR2 SAAADI. The CDR3 length is 13 residues. V was trimmed by 2 bases and J by 4 bases, leaving 8 bases between them. CDR3 DNA: TGCGCCAGCAGTGAGGGGGGGGCCACTGAAGCTTTCTTT. It yields the protein CASSEGGATEAFF.

The chain uses TRBV6-5 and TRBJ2-1, with D possibly matching TRBD2 (6 bases). Trimming stripped 2 bases from V and 7 bases from J, with 9 bases between. Germline values: CDR1 MNHEY, CDR2 SVGAGI. This CDR3 spans 13 amino acids. CDR3 sequence: CASSYLRGNEQFF. The CDR3 nucleotides read TGTGCCAGCAGTTACCTTCGGGGGAATGAGCAGTTCTTC.

V and J are TRBV7-9 and TRBJ2-5, with 9 bases fitting TRBD1. The junction had 8 bases not matched to a gene; V was cut back by 5 bases and J by 4 bases. The germline CDR1 and CDR2 sequences are SEHNR and FQNEAQ (reference sequence). CDR3 size: 15 residues. The CDR3 reads CASSPATGQGETQYF. In DNA, the CDR3 is TGTGCCAGCAGCCCCGCGACGGGACAGGGAGAGACCCAGTACTTC.

This clone was recorded only once. The gene calls are TRBV4-2 and TRBJ2-2; D uncertain. CDR1 and CDR2 (germline): LGHNA, YNFKEQ. The CDR3 is 15 amino acids. Trimming shortened V by 0 bases and J by 6 bases, and 11 bases separated the two germline ends. CDR3 loop: CASSQDPGWAGELFF. The DNA of the CDR3 is TGTGCCAGCAGCCAAGATCCCGGGTGGGCCGGGGAGCTGTTTTTT.

The V and J genes are TRBV3-1 (or the pseudogene TRBV3-2) and TRBJ2-2; TRBD2 is a possible D gene (6 bases). Germline V CDR1 and CDR2: LGHDT, YNNKEL (reference sequence). This CDR3 is 14 amino acids long. Trimming removed 4 bases from V and 6 bases from J, with 12 bases in between. CDR3 loop: CASSPRDSAGELFF. The DNA of the CDR3 is TGTGCCAGCAGCCCCCGGGACTCAGCCGGGGAGCTGTTTTTT.

The chain combines TRBV7-2 with TRBJ1-1, with 7 positions matching TRBD1. The germline gives CDR1 SGHTA, CDR2 FQGNSA. This CDR3 is built from 15 residues. V shed 2 bases, J shed 1 base, and the junction held 4 bases outside the gene matches. The DNA of the CDR3 is TGTGCCAGCAGCTTACTTGGGACAGAGAACACTGAAGCTTTCTTT. It translates to CASSLLGTENTEAFF.

The genes are TRBV19 and TRBJ2-3; 8 positions agree with TRBD2. CDR3 length: 17 residues. CDR1 is LNHDA, CDR2 SQIVND, per germline (reference sequence). J gave up 0 bases and V 4 bases, and 9 bases lay outside the gene matches. CDR3 in amino acids: CASSNLLRGASTDTQYF. CDR3 sequence (DNA): TGTGCCAGTAGTAATCTCCTGCGGGGGGCGAGCACAGATACGCAGTATTTT.

The chain is built from TRBV7-2 and TRBJ2-2; a possible D gene is TRBD1 (6 bases). Germline lookup yields CDR1 SGHTA and CDR2 FQGNSA. Between the trimmed V and J ends, which lost 4 bases and 5 bases, there was a span of 14 bases. This CDR3 is 15 amino acids long. The CDR3 DNA is TGTGCCAGCAGCTCAGGACAGTCTTCTACCGGGGAGCTGTTTTTT. It is translated as CASSSGQSSTGELFF.

This clone was observed a handful of times. V and J are TRBV13 and TRBJ2-7; 9 bases agree with TRBD2. V lost 0 bases to trimming and J lost 6 bases; unmatched junction nucleotides: 6. This CDR3 contains 15 residues. Looked up from germline, CDR1 is PRHDT and CDR2 is FYEKMQ (reference sequence). CDR3 loop: CASSLGGSGGLEQYF. In DNA form, the CDR3 reads TGTGCCAGCAGCTTAGGTGGTAGCGGGGGCCTCGAGCAGTACTTC.

In its sample, this clone was seen once. The rearrangement joins TRBV9 to TRBJ2-1; 9 positions agree with TRBD2. The CDR3 spans 16 residues. Germline V gene sequence: CDR1 SGDLS, CDR2 YYNGEE. V lost 0 bases to trimming and J lost 4 bases; unmatched junction nucleotides: 5. This chain's CDR3 is CASSVGGSGGYNEQFF. The CDR3 bases are TGTGCCAGCAGCGTAGGGGGTAGCGGGGGATACAATGAGCAGTTCTTC. Variable domain in full (rest from reference TRBV9 and TRBJ2-1): DSGVTQTPKHLITATGQRVTLRCSPRSGDLSVYWYQQSLDQGLQFLIQYYNGEERAKGNILERFSAQQFPDLHSELNLSSLELGDSALYFCASSVGGSGGYNEQFFGPGTRLTVL.

In this sample, this clone turned up a few times. The V call is TRBV27, the J call TRBJ1-5, with 11 bases that match TRBD1. V dropped 6 bases and J dropped 1; count of bases not matched to a gene: 5. Germline V gene data show CDR1 as MNHEY and CDR2 as SMNVEV (reference sequence). The CDR3 contains 16 residues. The CDR3 region has the DNA TGTGCCAGCAGCTTGGACAGGGGGCGAAGCAATCAGCCCCAGCATTTT. The encoded protein is CASSLDRGRSNQPQHF.

The rearrangement uses TRBV6-6 and TRBJ1-4; TRBD1 matches 10 bases. The CDR3 runs to 14 residues. Germline CDR1 is MNHNY and CDR2 is SVGAGI (reference sequence). The V and J ends lost 4 bases and 8 bases, in that order; junction bases with no gene match: 4. The CDR3 reads CASSLRTGGEKLFF. CDR3 DNA sequence: TGTGCCAGCAGTTTGCGGACAGGGGGGGAAAAACTGTTTTTT.

The CDR3 region is CASSLGTGRTNQPQHF. CDR3 in DNA: TGTGCCAGCAGCTTAGGGACAGGGAGGACAAATCAGCCCCAGCATTTT. The chain employs TRBV7-9 and TRBJ1-5; 8 positions match TRBD1. This CDR3 spans 16 amino acids. From germline, CDR1 is SEHNR and CDR2 FQNEAQ (reference sequence). The ends lost 1 base at V and 4 bases at J; junction bases unmatched: 6.

This clone was counted a single time. This chain links TRBV7-2 with TRBJ1-2; 7 bases line up with TRBD1. Germline CDR1 SGHTA, CDR2 FQGNSA. The J segment lost 8 bases and the V segment lost 0 bases, leaving 6 bases of the junction unmatched. This CDR3 region has 14 residues. Here the CDR3 DNA reads TGTGCCAGCAGCTTAGCCACAGGGGTTCGCGGCTACACCTTC. Translation: CASSLATGVRGYTF.

The gene calls are TRBV7-3 and TRBJ2-4, with TRBD2 matching 9 bases. With V trimmed by 3 bases and J by 2 bases, 8 bases remained unmatched. The CDR3 is made up of 17 amino acids. Germline assignment: CDR1 SGHTA and CDR2 FQGTGA. CDR3 bases: TGTGCCAGCAGCTTGGAGGCAAGCGGGGGGTCCAAAAACATTCAGTACTTC. Translation gives CASSLEASGGSKNIQYF. The complete variable domain, with remaining parts taken from reference TRBV7-3 and TRBJ2-4, reads GAGVSQTPSNKVTEKGKYVELRCDPISGHTALYWYRQSLGQGPEFLIYFQGTGAADDSGLPNDRFFAVRPEGSVSTLKIQRTERGDSAVYLCASSLEASGGSKNIQYFGAGTRLSVL.

The V and J genes are TRBV5-1 and TRBJ2-3; 12 nucleotides line up with TRBD2. Per the germline V gene, CDR1 is SGHRS and CDR2 is YFSETQ. The CDR3 covers 17 residues. J gave up 1 base and V 0 bases, and 3 bases lay outside the gene matches. The CDR3 sequence is CASSLDLAGGGTDTQYF. CDR3 in DNA: TGCGCCAGCAGCTTGGACCTAGCGGGGGGGGGCACAGATACGCAGTATTTT. The full variable domain, rest sourced from reference TRBV5-1 and TRBJ2-3, is KAGVTQTPRYLIKTRGQQVTLSCSPISGHRSVSWYQQTPGQGLQFLFEYFSETQRNKGNFPGRFSGRQFSNSRSEMNVSTLELGDSALYLCASSLDLAGGGTDTQYFGPGTRLTVL.

The chain has TRBV29-1 and TRBJ2-5; 10 bases match TRBD2. Trimming took 7 bases from V and 0 from J; bases not matched to a gene: 2. Germline V gives CDR1 SQVTM, CDR2 ANQGSEA. The CDR3 runs 13 residues. The chain's CDR3 is CSASGGYQETQYF. The CDR3 DNA is TGCAGCGCTAGCGGGGGATACCAAGAGACCCAGTACTTC.

CDR3: CASSSQGGNNNEKLFF. The CDR3 coding sequence is TGTGCCAGCAGCTCACAGGGGGGAAACAATAATGAAAAACTGTTTTTT. The J gene is TRBJ1-4, the V gene TRBV9; 8 bases map to TRBD1. The germline V gene encodes CDR1 SGDLS and CDR2 YYNGEE. J lost 4 bases, V lost 4 bases, and 9 bases had no gene match. The CDR3 is 16 residues long.

The chain employs TRBV4-1 and TRBJ1-2; the match to TRBD1 covers 7 bases. The germline gives CDR1 MGHRA, CDR2 YSYEKL. The CDR3 has 15 residues. V trimming: 1 base; J trimming: 6 bases; junction bases outside the gene matches: 8. The CDR3 is CASSQGYRGSDGYTF. CDR3 nucleotide sequence: TGCGCCAGCAGCCAAGGTTACAGGGGATCGGATGGCTACACCTTC.

This rearrangement joins TRBV5-6 to TRBJ2-5; 9 bases line up with TRBD1. Per the germline V gene, CDR1 is SGHDT and CDR2 is YYEEEE. This CDR3 is 15 amino acids long. V lost 7 bases and J lost 5; bases outside the gene matches: 12. CDR3 sequence (DNA): TGTGCCAGCGGAGAGATATCAACAGGGGGCGAGACCCAGTACTTC. Its translation is CASGEISTGGETQYF.